The 5 T cell receptor beta chains given below trace back to one sample, sequenced in a study of shared clonotypes between healthy human individuals (TCRdb year 2020). Libraries were constructed by the immunoSEQ multiplex PCR assay. Entries here come from immuneACCESS through TCRdb and include only in-frame sequences with V and J called. Some clones fail to appear in such tables; in the studies checked, an unresolved V gene covers under half of the shortfall, and the cause of the remainder is unknown. Present in this sample are about 2 million clones, about 95% of which were seen just once. 0.13% of the sample comes from the top ten. The sample taken for sequencing was naive CD4+ T cells sorted from blood. Interpreted using the paper, the cell subset or site label stands for: CD45RA+ positively selected. The receptors shown here come from a man between 18 and 35 years old in good health.

Here the CDR3 DNA reads TGCGCCAGCAGCTTGGTAGGGACAGGGTCCTATTCACCCCTCCACTTT. It translates to CASSLVGTGSYSPLHF. The V gene is TRBV5-1, the J gene TRBJ1-6, with 9 bases lining up with TRBD1. There are 16 residues in the CDR3. Per germline, CDR1 SGHRS and CDR2 YFSETQ. V lost 0 bases, J lost 8 bases, and 6 bases stayed unmatched.

This rearrangement joins TRBV6-6 to TRBJ2-3; D is ambiguous. CDR1 is MNHNY, CDR2 SVGAGI, per germline (reference sequence). V was clipped by 2 bases and J by 0 bases, with 9 bases between them. CDR3 size: 15 residues. The CDR3 sequence is CASSYTDRSTDTQYF. The CDR3 bases are TGTGCCAGCAGTTACACGGACCGGAGCACAGATACGCAGTATTTT.

Details on this clone: Without the conserved terminal phenylalanine or tryptophan, this CDR3 likely stems from a read error. It is unclear where the CDR3 begins or ends on the DNA, so no DNA is shown, and the CDR3 is as TCRdb lists it. The J gene is TRBJ1-1, the V gene TRBV21-1. TRBV21-1 counts as a pseudogene. The CDR3 is 11 residues long, counting both termini. This chain's CDR3 is CASSNRVKRTE.

This chain joins TRBV6-1 and TRBJ1-1; tentative D call: TRBD1 (5 bases). CDR3 length: 14 amino acids. Germline-derived CDR1 and CDR2 are MNHNS and SASEGT. The germline V and J ends were trimmed by 6 bases and 1 base, with 12 bases remaining between them. CDR3 loop: CASRIAGENTEAFF. Here the CDR3 DNA reads TGTGCCAGCAGAATTGCGGGGGAGAACACTGAAGCTTTCTTT.

The chain combines TRBV11-3 with TRBJ2-7; possible D gene TRBD2, 6 bases. In germline, CDR1 is SGHNT, CDR2 YENEEA. V lost 0 bases, J lost 5 bases, and 14 bases lay in between. The CDR3 consists of 15 residues. The CDR3 sequence: CASSLDSGDPHEQYF. The CDR3, as DNA: TGTGCCAGCAGCTTAGATTCGGGAGACCCCCACGAGCAGTACTTC.